This T cell receptor beta chain stems from a study of T cell repertoires in cytomegalovirus infection. Study-wide context: CMV epitopes in the study were HLA-C-restricted (recently identified) and HLA-B-restricted (well studied). Study-wide results and limits: The cumulative frequency of public TCR beta families identified carriers of CMV plus the relevant HLA. It was HLA-C-restricted CMV-specific TCR beta clonotypes that dominated the response ex vivo.

TCRdb itself ran the reads through MiXCR, one entry per CDR3 protein. Of hundreds of thousands of distinct CDR3 sequences listed, about 33% are singletons. V lost 0 bases to trimming and J lost 0 bases, with 8 bases between them. The CDR3 length is 15 residues. Turning to this clonotype: Its antigen is unidentified.

The rearrangement joins TRBV12-3 or TRBV12-4 to TRBJ1-1; D might be TRBD1 (5 bases). Material: cultured PBMCs, obtained from culture after CMV antigen stimulation. The TCR was taken from a human donor in good health (CMV status not recorded). Some clones in this sample may be carry-over from other donors' samples. The CDR3 DNA sequence: TGTGCCAGCAGTTTAGCTCGGGGCCTGAACACTGAAGCTTTCTTT. Its translation: CASSLARGLNTEAFF.